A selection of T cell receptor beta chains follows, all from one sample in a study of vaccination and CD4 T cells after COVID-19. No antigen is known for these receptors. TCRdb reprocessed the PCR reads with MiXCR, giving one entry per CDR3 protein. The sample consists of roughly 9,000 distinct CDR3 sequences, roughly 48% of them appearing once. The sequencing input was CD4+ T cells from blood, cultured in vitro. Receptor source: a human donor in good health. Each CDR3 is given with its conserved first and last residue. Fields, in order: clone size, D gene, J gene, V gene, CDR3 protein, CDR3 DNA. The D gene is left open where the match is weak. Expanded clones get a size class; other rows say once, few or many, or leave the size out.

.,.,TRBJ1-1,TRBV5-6,CASSFPQVGKNTEAFF,TGTGCCAGCAGCTTTCCACAGGTGGGCAAGAACACTGAAGCTTTCTTT
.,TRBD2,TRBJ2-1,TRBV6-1,CASNLAATLNNEQFF,TGTGCCAGCAACCTAGCGGCAACCTTAAACAATGAGCAGTTCTTC
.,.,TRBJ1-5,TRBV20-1,CSARGTEYQPQHF,TGCAGTGCTAGAGGGACAGAGTATCAGCCCCAGCATTTT
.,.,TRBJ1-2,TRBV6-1,CAAAALGLYGYTF,TGTGCCGCGGCAGCCCTAGGGTTATATGGCTACACCTTC
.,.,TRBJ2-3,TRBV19,CASSPGAGKQYF,TGTGCCAGTAGTCCCGGAGCTGGCAAGCAGTATTTT
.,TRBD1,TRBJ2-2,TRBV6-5,CASSYSRTGNKAGELFF,TGTGCCAGCAGTTACTCTCGGACAGGGAATAAGGCCGGGGAGCTGTTTTTT
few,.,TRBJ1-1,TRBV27,CASSSRDAYEAFF,TGTGCCAGCAGTTCCCGGGACGCATATGAAGCTTTCTTT
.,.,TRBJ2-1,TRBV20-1,CSASSANGGGAYNEQFF,TGCAGTGCTAGTTCGGCGAATGGAGGGGGCGCCTACAATGAGCAGTTCTTC
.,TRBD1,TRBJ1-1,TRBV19,CASSPGQNLLEAFF,TGTGCCAGTAGTCCGGGACAGAATTTACTCGAAGCTTTCTTT
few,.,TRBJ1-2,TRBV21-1,CASSSHRGRKDGYTF,TGTGCCAGCAGCAGTCACAGGGGGCGCAAGGACGGCTACACCTTC
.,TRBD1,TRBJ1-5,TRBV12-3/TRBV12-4,CASSLAGTGHQHF,TGTGCCAGCAGTTTAGCAGGGACAGGACACCAGCATTTT
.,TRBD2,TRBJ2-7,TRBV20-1,CSARTSGSIYEQYF,TGCAGTGCTAGAACTAGCGGGAGTATCTACGAGCAGTACTTC
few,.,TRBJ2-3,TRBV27,CASGPRADTQYF,TGTGCCAGCGGGCCGAGGGCAGATACGCAGTATTTT
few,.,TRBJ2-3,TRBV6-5,CASSYSGAATQYF,TGTGCCAGCAGTTACTCAGGGGCGGCGACGCAGTATTTT
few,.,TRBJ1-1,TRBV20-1,CSAQGGGNTEAFF,TGCAGTGCTCAAGGTGGGGGGAACACTGAAGCTTTCTTT
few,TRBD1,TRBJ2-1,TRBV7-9,CASSKEGQGTAGNEQFF,TGTGCCAGCAGCAAGGAGGGACAGGGGACCGCGGGCAATGAGCAGTTCTTC
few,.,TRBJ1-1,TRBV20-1,CSATLSYRDTEAFF,TGCAGTGCTACCCTATCATACAGGGACACTGAAGCTTTCTTT
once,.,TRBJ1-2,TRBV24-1,CATSDYSWNYGYTF,TGTGCCACCAGTGATTATAGCTGGAACTATGGCTACACCTTC
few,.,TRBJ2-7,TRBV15,CATSRDGQAGALYF,TGTGCCACCAGCAGAGATGGGCAGGCGGGGGCCCTGTACTTC
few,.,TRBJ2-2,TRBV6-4,CASSDSAPQRGLFF,TGTGCCAGCAGTGACTCCGCACCCCAACGGGGGCTGTTTTTT
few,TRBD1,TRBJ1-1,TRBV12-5,CASGLDEGAGRTEAFF,TGTGCTAGTGGTTTGGACGAGGGGGCAGGTCGGACTGAAGCTTTCTTT
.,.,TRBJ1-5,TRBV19,CVGGGPSNQPQHF,TGTGTCGGGGGAGGGCCTTCCAATCAGCCCCAGCATTTT
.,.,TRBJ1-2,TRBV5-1,CASSLALRGDYGYTF,TGCGCCAGCAGCTTGGCCTTGCGGGGTGACTATGGCTACACCTTC
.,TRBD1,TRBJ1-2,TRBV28,CASSYRDRAQSGYTF,TGTGCCAGCAGTTACCGGGACAGGGCTCAATCCGGCTACACCTTC
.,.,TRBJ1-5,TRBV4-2,CASSLGAGDGNQPQHF,TGTGCCAGCAGCCTAGGGGCCGGGGACGGTAATCAGCCCCAGCATTTT
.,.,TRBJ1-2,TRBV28,CASRGQVYGYTF,TGTGCCAGCAGGGGGCAGGTCTATGGCTACACCTTC
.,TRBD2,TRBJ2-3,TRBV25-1,CASSLTSGGTTDTQYF,TGTGCCAGCAGCCTAACTAGCGGGGGGACCACAGATACGCAGTATTTT
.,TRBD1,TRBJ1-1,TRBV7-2,CASSPGQSNTEAFF,TGTGCCAGCAGCCCGGGACAGTCGAACACTGAAGCTTTCTTT
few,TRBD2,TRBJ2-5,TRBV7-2,CASSPIGGGGQETQYF,TGTGCCAGCAGCCCAATCGGCGGGGGGGGCCAAGAGACCCAGTACTTC
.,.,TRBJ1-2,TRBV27,CASSFGGAGNYGYTF,TGTGCCAGCAGTTTTGGGGGCGCGGGAAACTATGGCTACACCTTC
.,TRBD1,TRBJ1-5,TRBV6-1,CASRAQGYSNQPQHF,TGTGCCAGCAGGGCACAGGGGTATAGCAATCAGCCCCAGCATTTT
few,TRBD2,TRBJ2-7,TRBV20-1,CSAIQTSGRARSNEQYF,TGCAGTGCAATACAAACTAGCGGGAGGGCCCGATCGAACGAGCAGTACTTC
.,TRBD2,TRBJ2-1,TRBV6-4,CASRRTSERPYNEQFF,TGTGCCAGCAGGCGGACTAGCGAGAGACCCTACAATGAGCAGTTCTTC
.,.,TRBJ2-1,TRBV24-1,CATSGRGVGKRGNEQFF,TGTGCCACCAGCGGAAGGGGTGTGGGAAAGAGGGGGAATGAGCAGTTCTTC
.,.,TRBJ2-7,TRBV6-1,CASGTRRGLWGEYEQYF,TGTGCCAGCGGCACACGGAGGGGGTTATGGGGCGAGTACGAGCAGTACTTC
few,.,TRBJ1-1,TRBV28,CASSLGVVPRAEAFF,TGTGCCAGCAGTTTAGGAGTGGTGCCACGGGCTGAAGCTTTCTTT
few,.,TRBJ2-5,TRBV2,CASRQDSGYETQYF,TGTGCCAGCAGGCAGGACTCTGGCTACGAGACCCAGTACTTC
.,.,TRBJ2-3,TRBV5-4,CASSLGGPSTDTQYF,TGTGCCAGCAGCTTGGGGGGGCCCAGCACAGATACGCAGTATTTT
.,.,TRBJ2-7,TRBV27,CASSYSQTIYEQYF,TGTGCCAGCAGTTATTCTCAGACCATCTACGAGCAGTACTTC
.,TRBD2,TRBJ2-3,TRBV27,CASSLFGGGAVDTQYF,TGTGCCAGCAGTTTATTCGGCGGGGGGGCCGTAGATACGCAGTATTTT
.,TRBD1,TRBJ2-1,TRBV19,CASRTGGLAEFYNEQFF,TGTGCCAGTAGGACAGGGGGGCTAGCGGAATTCTACAATGAGCAGTTCTTC
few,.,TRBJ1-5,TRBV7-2,CASSFLGQPQHF,TGTGCCAGCAGCTTTCTGGGACAGCCCCAGCATTTT
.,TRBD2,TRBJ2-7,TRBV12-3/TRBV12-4,CASSLFGRPSYEQYF,TGTGCCAGCAGTTTATTCGGGAGGCCTTCCTACGAGCAGTACTTC
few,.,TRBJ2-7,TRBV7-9,CASSLDSGQQYF,TGTGCCAGCAGCTTAGATTCAGGACAGCAGTACTTC
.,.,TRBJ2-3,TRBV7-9,CASSFAGSDTQYF,TGTGCCAGCAGCTTTGCGGGATCAGATACGCAGTATTTT
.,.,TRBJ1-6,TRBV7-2,CASSLDSPLHF,TGTGCCAGCAGCTTAGATTCACCCCTCCACTTT
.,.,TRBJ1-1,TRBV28,CASSFGTEAFF,TGTGCCAGCAGTTTCGGGACTGAAGCTTTCTTT
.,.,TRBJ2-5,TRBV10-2,CATLGLTEQETQYF,TGCGCCACTCTGGGACTTACTGAGCAAGAGACCCAGTACTTC
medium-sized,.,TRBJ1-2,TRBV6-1,CASSTLALANYGYTF,TGTGCCAGCAGTACCCTGGCATTAGCTAACTATGGCTACACCTTC
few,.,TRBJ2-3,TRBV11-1,CASSLGRTRNTQYF,TGTGCCAGCAGCTTAGGTCGAACCAGAAATACGCAGTATTTT
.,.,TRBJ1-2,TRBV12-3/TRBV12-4,CASSLADYGYTF,TGTGCCAGCAGTTTGGCGGACTATGGCTACACCTTC
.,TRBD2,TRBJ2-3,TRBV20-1,CSAGPGTSVGDTQYF,TGCAGTGCTGGACCCGGGACTAGCGTCGGAGATACGCAGTATTTT
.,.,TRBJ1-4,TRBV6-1,CASSGQGMTTNEKLFF,TGTGCCAGCAGTGGGCAGGGGATGACAACTAATGAAAAACTGTTTTTT
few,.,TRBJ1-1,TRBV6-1,CASSQIKLVDAEAFF,TGTGCCAGCAGCCAAATTAAGCTGGTGGACGCTGAAGCTTTCTTT
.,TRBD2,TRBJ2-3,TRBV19,CASSTPREGAGTDTQYF,TGTGCCAGTAGTACTCCGCGGGAGGGGGCAGGCACAGATACGCAGTATTTT
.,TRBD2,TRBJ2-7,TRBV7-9,CASSGSGTSAHEQYF,TGTGCCAGCAGCGGATCCGGGACTAGCGCCCACGAGCAGTACTTC
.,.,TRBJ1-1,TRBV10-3,CATHPGPLETEAFF,TGTGCCACCCACCCGGGGCCGTTAGAAACTGAAGCTTTCTTT
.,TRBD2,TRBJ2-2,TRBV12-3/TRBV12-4,CASSVVTSRNTGELFF,TGTGCCAGCAGCGTAGTGACTAGCAGGAACACCGGGGAGCTGTTTTTT
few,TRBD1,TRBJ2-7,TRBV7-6,CASSPGVSGQGVDEQYF,TGTGCCAGCAGCCCCGGGGTTTCAGGACAGGGCGTCGACGAGCAGTACTTC